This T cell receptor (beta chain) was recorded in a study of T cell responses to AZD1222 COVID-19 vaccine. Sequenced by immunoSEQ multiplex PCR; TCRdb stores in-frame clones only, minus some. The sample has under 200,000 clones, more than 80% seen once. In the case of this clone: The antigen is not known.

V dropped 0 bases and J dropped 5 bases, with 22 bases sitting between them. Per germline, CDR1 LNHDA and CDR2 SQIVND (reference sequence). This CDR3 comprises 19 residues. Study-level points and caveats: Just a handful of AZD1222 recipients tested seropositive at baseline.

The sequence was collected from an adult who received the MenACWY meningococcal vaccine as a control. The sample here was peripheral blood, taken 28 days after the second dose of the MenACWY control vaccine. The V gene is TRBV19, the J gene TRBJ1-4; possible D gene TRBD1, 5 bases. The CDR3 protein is CASSIDPRWGLSPNEKLFF. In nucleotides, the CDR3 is TGTGCCAGTAGTATAGACCCCAGGTGGGGACTCAGCCCGAATGAAAAACTGTTTTTT.